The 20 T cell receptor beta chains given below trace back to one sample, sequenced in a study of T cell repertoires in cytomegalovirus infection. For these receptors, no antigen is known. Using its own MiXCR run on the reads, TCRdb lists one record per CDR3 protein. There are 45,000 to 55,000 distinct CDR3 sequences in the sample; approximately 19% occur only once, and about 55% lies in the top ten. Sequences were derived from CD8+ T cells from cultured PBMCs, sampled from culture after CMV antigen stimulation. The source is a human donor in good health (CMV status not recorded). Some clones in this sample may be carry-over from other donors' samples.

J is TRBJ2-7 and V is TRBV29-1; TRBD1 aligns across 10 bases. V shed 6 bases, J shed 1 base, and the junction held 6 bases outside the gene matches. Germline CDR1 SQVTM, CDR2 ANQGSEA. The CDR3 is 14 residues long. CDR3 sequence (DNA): TGCAGCGTGGGGGACAGGGGTCGATCCTACGAGCAGTACTTC. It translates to CSVGDRGRSYEQYF.

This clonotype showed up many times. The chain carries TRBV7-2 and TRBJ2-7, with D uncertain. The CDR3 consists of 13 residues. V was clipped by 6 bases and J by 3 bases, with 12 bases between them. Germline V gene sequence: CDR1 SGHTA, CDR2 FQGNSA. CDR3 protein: CASRRSPIYEQYF. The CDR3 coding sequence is TGTGCCAGCAGACGGTCCCCGATCTACGAGCAGTACTTC.

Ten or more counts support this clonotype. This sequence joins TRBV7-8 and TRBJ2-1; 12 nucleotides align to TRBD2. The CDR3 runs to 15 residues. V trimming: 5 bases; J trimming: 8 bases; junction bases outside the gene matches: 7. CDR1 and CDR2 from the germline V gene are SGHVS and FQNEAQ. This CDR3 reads CASSLTLAGGDEQFF. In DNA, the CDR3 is TGTGCCAGCAGCCTAACACTAGCGGGGGGAGATGAGCAGTTCTTC.

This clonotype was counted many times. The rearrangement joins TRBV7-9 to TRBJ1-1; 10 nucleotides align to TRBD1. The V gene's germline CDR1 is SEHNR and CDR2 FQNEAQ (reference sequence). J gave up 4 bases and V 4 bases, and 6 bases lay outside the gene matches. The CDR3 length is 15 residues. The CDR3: CASSWPRTGGTEAFF. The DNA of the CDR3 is TGTGCCAGCAGCTGGCCGAGGACAGGGGGCACTGAAGCTTTCTTT.

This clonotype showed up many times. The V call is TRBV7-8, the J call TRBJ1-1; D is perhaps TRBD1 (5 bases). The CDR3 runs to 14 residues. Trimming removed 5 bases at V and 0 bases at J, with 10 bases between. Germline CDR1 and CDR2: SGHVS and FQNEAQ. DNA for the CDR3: TGTGCCAGCAGCCCGACAGCAATGAACACTGAAGCTTTCTTT. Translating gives CASSPTAMNTEAFF.

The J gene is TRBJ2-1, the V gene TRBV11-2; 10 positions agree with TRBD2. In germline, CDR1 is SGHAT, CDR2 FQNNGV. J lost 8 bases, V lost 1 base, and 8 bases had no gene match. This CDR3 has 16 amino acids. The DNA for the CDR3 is TGTGCCAGCAGCTTAGGGGCTAGCGGGGGAGGGGATGAGCAGTTCTTC. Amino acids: CASSLGASGGGDEQFF.

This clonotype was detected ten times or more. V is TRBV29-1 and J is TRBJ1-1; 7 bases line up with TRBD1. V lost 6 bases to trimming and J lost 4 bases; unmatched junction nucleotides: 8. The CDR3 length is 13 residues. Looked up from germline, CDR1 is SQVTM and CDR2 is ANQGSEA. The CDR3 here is CSVFWQGGTEAFF. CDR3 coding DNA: TGCAGCGTGTTTTGGCAGGGGGGCACTGAAGCTTTCTTT. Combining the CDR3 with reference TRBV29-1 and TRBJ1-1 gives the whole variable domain SAVISQKPSRDICQRGTSLTIQCQVDSQVTMMFWYRQQPGQSLTLIATANQGSEATYESGFVIDKFPISRPNLTFSTLTVSNMSPEDSSIYLCSVFWQGGTEAFFGQGTRLTVV.

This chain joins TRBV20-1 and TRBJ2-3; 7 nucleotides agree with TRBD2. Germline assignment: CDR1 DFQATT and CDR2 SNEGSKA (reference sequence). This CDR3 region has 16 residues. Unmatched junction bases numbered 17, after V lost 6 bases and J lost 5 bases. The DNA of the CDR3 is TGCAGTGCAGACCTCTTCGGGGCGGGAGTGGTAGATACGCAGTATTTT. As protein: CSADLFGAGVVDTQYF.

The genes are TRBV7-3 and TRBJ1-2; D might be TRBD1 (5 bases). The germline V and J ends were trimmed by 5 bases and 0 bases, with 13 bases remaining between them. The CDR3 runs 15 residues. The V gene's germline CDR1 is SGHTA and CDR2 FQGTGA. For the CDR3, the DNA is TGTGCCAGCAGCCCAACGGGGGGGACTAACTATGGCTACACCTTC. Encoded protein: CASSPTGGTNYGYTF.

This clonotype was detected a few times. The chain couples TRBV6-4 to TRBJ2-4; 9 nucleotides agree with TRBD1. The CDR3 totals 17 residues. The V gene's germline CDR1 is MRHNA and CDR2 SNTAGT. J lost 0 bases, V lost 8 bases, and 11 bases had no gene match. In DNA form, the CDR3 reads TGTGCCAGCTTTTGGGACAGGGATTCAATAGCCAAAAACATTCAGTACTTC. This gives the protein CASFWDRDSIAKNIQYF.

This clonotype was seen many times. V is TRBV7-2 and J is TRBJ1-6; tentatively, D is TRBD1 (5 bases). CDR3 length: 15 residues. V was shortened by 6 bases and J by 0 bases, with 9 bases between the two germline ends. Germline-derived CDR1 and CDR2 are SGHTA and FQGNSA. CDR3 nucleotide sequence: TGTGCCAGCAGGTCCGACAGCTCCTATAATTCACCCCTCCACTTT. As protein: CASRSDSSYNSPLHF.

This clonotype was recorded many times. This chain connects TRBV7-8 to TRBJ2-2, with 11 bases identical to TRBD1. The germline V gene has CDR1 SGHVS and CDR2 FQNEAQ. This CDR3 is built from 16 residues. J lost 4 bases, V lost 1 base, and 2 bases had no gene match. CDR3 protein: CASSLDGQGATGELFF. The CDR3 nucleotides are TGTGCCAGCAGCTTAGATGGACAGGGGGCCACCGGGGAGCTGTTTTTT. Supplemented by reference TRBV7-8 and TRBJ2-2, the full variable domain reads GAGVSQSPRYKVAKRGQDVALRCDPISGHVSLFWYQQALGQGPEFLTYFQNEAQLDKSGLPSDRFFAERPEGSVSTLKIQRTQQEDSAVYLCASSLDGQGATGELFFGEGSRLTVL.

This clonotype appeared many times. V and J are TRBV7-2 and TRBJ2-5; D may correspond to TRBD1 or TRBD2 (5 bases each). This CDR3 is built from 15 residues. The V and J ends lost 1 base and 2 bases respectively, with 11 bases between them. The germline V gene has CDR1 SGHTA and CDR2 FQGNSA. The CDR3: CASSLGGWGQETQYF. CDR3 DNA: TGTGCCAGCAGCTTAGGGGGCTGGGGGCAAGAGACCCAGTACTTC.

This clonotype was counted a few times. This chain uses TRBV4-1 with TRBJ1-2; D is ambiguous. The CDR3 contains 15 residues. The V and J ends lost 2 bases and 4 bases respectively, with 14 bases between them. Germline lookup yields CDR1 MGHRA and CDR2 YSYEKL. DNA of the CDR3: TGCGCCAGCAGCCAACGGATGGGCAATTTCTATGGCTACACCTTC. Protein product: CASSQRMGNFYGYTF.

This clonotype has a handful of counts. The CDR3 reads CSVGLAGVSSTDTQYF. Here the CDR3 DNA reads TGCAGCGTTGGACTAGCGGGGGTGTCTAGCACAGATACGCAGTATTTT. The V and J genes are TRBV29-1 and TRBJ2-3; 12 nucleotides agree with TRBD2. CDR1 SQVTM and CDR2 ANQGSEA come from the germline V gene. CDR3 length equals 16 residues. Unmatched junction bases numbered 5, after V lost 4 bases and J lost 0 bases.

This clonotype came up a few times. As DNA, the CDR3 is TGTGCCAGCATCGGACAGGATGCCACCTACGAGCAGTACTTC. Translation gives CASIGQDATYEQYF. The rearrangement joins TRBV11-2 to TRBJ2-7, with 7 nucleotides matching TRBD1. The length of the CDR3 is 14 residues. Germline CDR1 reads SGHAT; CDR2 reads FQNNGV. The junction had 8 bases not matched to a gene; V was cut back by 7 bases and J by 2 bases. Filled out from reference TRBV11-2 and TRBJ2-7, the complete variable domain reads EAGVAQSPRYKIIEKRQSVAFWCNPISGHATLYWYQQILGQGPKLLIQFQNNGVVDDSQLPKDRFSAERLKGVDSTLKIQPAKLEDSAVYLCASIGQDATYEQYFGPGTRLTVT.

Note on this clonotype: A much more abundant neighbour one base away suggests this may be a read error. CDR3 protein: CASSVIPGLADQTGETQYF. CDR3 sequence (DNA): TGCGCCAGCAGTGTTATTCCGGGACTAGCGGACCAAACGGGGGAGACCCAGTACTTC. J is TRBJ2-5 and V is TRBV10-1; 11 positions match TRBD2. Per the germline V gene, CDR1 is WNHNN and CDR2 is SYGVQD (reference sequence). The CDR3 consists of 19 residues. Trimming took 4 bases from V and 5 from J; bases not matched to a gene: 18.

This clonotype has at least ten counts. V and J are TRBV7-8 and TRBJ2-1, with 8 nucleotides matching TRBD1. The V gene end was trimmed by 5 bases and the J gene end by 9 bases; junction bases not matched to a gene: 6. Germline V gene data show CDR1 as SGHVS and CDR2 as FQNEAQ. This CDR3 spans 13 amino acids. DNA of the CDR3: TGTGCCAGCAGCGCCGGGACAGGTGTTGAGCAGTTCTTC. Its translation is CASSAGTGVEQFF.

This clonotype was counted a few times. CDR3 nucleotides: TGCAGCGTTGAAGGTCGACAGGACTATGGCTACACCTTC. Its translation: CSVEGRQDYGYTF. The rearrangement uses TRBV29-1 and TRBJ1-2; possibly TRBD1 for D (6 bases). The germline CDR1 and CDR2 sequences are SQVTM and ANQGSEA. V lost 1 base and J 3 bases, leaving 9 bases between the germline ends. This CDR3 comprises 13 residues.

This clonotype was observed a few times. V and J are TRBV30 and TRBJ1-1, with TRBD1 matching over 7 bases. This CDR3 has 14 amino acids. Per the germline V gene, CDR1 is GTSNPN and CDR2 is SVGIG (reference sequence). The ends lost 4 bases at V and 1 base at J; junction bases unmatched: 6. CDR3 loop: CAWIAGTANTEAFF. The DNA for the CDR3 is TGTGCCTGGATCGCCGGGACAGCGAACACTGAAGCTTTCTTT.